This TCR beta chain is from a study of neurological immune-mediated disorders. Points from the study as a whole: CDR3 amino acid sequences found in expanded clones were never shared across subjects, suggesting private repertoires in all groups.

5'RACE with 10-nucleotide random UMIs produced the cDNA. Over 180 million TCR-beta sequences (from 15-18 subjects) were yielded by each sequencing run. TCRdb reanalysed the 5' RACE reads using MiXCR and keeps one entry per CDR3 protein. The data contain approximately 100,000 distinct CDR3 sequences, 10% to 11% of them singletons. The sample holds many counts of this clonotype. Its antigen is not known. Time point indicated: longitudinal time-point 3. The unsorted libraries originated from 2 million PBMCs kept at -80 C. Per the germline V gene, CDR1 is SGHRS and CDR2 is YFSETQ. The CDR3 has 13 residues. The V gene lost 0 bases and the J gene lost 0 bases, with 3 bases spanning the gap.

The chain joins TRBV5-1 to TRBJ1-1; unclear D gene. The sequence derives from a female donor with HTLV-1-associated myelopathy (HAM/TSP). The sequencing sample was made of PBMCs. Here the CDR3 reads CASSLVVNTEAFF. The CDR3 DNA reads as TGCGCCAGCAGCTTGGTCGTGAACACTGAAGCTTTCTTT.